A single sample is the source of the 22 T cell receptor beta chains below, sequenced in a study of T cells after yellow fever vaccination. TCRdb re-called the 5' RACE reads through MiXCR, storing one row per CDR3 protein. In the table there are some 400,000 distinct CDR3 sequences, under 20% of which are singletons. Sequencing used PBMCs, obtained before the yellow fever booster vaccination. These receptors came from a man younger than 35 who received the YFV17D yellow fever vaccine.

The chain has TRBV7-2 and TRBJ2-1, with D perhaps assigned TRBD1 or TRBD2 (6 bases each). The CDR3 runs 16 residues. Germline-derived CDR1 and CDR2 are SGHTA and FQGNSA. Between the trimmed V and J ends, which lost 0 bases and 9 bases, there was a span of 18 bases. The CDR3 is CASSLALGGPRGEQFF. CDR3 nucleotide sequence: TGTGCCAGCAGCTTAGCGCTAGGGGGGCCGCGCGGTGAGCAGTTCTTC. Variable domain in full (rest from reference TRBV7-2 and TRBJ2-1): GAGVSQSPSNKVTEKGKDVELRCDPISGHTALYWYRQSLGQGLEFLIYFQGNSAPDKSGLPSDRFSAERTGGSVSTLTIQRTQQEDSAVYLCASSLALGGPRGEQFFGPGTRLTVL.

This clonotype was counted between two and nine times. This rearrangement joins TRBV11-2 to TRBJ2-5, with D tentatively TRBD1 or TRBD2 (5 bases each). The CDR3 has 16 residues. Deletions cut 2 bases from V and 3 bases from J, with 16 bases between. CDR1 and CDR2 (germline): SGHAT, FQNNGV. This CDR3 reads CASSLFRGETEETQYF. CDR3 in DNA: TGTGCCAGCAGCTTATTTCGAGGGGAGACCGAAGAGACCCAGTACTTC.

Only a few counts were recorded for this clonotype. A much larger clone lies one base from this, so it may be a read error. CDR3: CASSLKQNTEAFF. In nucleotides, the CDR3 is TGTGCCAGCAGCTTAAAGCAGAACACTGAAGCTTTCTTT. The rearrangement links TRBV7-7 to TRBJ1-1; D is uncertain. Looked up from germline, CDR1 is SSHAT and CDR2 is FNYEAQ (reference sequence). V lost 2 bases and J lost 1, with 5 bases in between. CDR3 length: 13 amino acids. Full variable domain (remainder filled in from reference TRBV7-7 and TRBJ1-1): GAGVSQSPRYKVTKRGQDVTLRCDPISSHATLYWYQQALGQGPEFLTYFNYEAQPDKSGLPSDRFSAERPEGSISTLTIQRTEQRDSAMYRCASSLKQNTEAFFGQGTRLTVV.

This clonotype came up many times. The chain recombines TRBV5-1 with TRBJ2-2; D tentatively reads TRBD1 or TRBD2 (5 bases each). V gave up 7 bases and J gave up 2 bases, with 9 bases separating them. CDR3 length: 13 amino acids. CDR1 and CDR2 from the germline V gene are SGHRS and YFSETQ. The CDR3 region is CASGGDNTGELFF. DNA of the CDR3: TGCGCCAGCGGGGGAGATAACACCGGGGAGCTGTTTTTT.

Only a few counts were recorded for this clonotype. V and J are TRBV4-1 and TRBJ2-3; maybe TRBD2 (5 bases). Germline-derived CDR1 and CDR2 are MGHRA and YSYEKL. V lost 2 bases to trimming and J lost 5 bases, with 26 bases between them. The CDR3 spans 19 residues. CDR3 bases: TGCGCCAGCAGCCAACGCGGATTTTGGACTGACTACACTCAAGATACGCAGTATTTT. As protein: CASSQRGFWTDYTQDTQYF.

The chain has TRBV18 and TRBJ2-2; tentative D call: TRBD1 (5 bases). V shed 2 bases and J shed 5 bases, with 15 bases lying between them. This CDR3 spans 16 amino acids. Germline V gives CDR1 KGHSH, CDR2 LQKENI. This CDR3 reads CASSPKARAGTGELFF. DNA of the CDR3: TGTGCCAGCTCACCAAAGGCCAGGGCAGGTACCGGGGAGCTGTTTTTT. Based on the CDR3 plus reference TRBV18 and TRBJ2-2, the full variable domain is NAGVMQNPRHLVRRRGQEARLRCSPMKGHSHVYWYRQLPEEGLKFMVYLQKENIIDESGMPKERFSAEFPKEGPSILRIQQVVRGDSAAYFCASSPKARAGTGELFFGEGSRLTVL.

This chain links TRBV12-5 with TRBJ2-3; maybe TRBD1 (6 bases). The CDR3 consists of 12 residues. With 4 bases removed from V and 5 bases from J, the gap between germline ends came to 7 bases. Germline V gene lookup returns CDR1 LGHNT and CDR2 FRNRAP. The CDR3 coding sequence is TGTGCTAGTGGTTCAGGGGTAGATACGCAGTATTTT. As protein: CASGSGVDTQYF.

This chain links TRBV9 with TRBJ2-3, with D hard to call. This CDR3 comprises 13 residues. Trimming removed 0 bases at V and 4 bases at J, with 6 bases between. Germline CDR1 and CDR2: SGDLS and YYNGEE. The DNA of the CDR3 is TGTGCCAGCAGCGTAGCTTCCCCAGATACGCAGTATTTT. This translates into CASSVASPDTQYF.

The V and J genes are TRBV12-3 or TRBV12-4 and TRBJ1-5; maybe TRBD1 (5 bases). V dropped 1 base and J dropped 3 bases, with 10 bases sitting between them. This CDR3 is built from 15 residues. CDR3 coding DNA: TGTGCCAGCAGTTTAGTGGGAGGGGCCAATCAGCCCCAGCATTTT. It encodes CASSLVGGANQPQHF.

This clonotype showed up many times. V usage is TRBV11-2 and J usage is TRBJ2-1; no clear D gene. Germline assignment: CDR1 SGHAT and CDR2 FQNNGV. This CDR3 has 15 amino acids. V was trimmed by 8 bases and J by 0 bases, leaving 14 bases between them. The CDR3 sequence is CASSGVTSSYNEQFF. CDR3 DNA sequence: TGTGCCAGCTCTGGGGTCACGTCCTCCTACAATGAGCAGTTCTTC.

The chain recombines TRBV10-3 with TRBJ1-6; 9 bases are shared with TRBD1. The trim removed 5 bases at V and 8 bases at J, leaving 4 bases unmatched. The CDR3 sequence is 14 residues long. Germline V gene sequence: CDR1 ENHRY, CDR2 SYGVKD. The chain's CDR3 is CAISQTGGDSPLHF. The CDR3 DNA follows: TGTGCCATCAGTCAAACAGGGGGCGATTCACCCCTCCACTTT.

The table lists this clonotype with a few counts. The CDR3 spells CSARGWLADSYNEQFF. Written as DNA, the CDR3 is TGCAGTGCTAGAGGGTGGCTAGCGGACTCCTACAATGAGCAGTTCTTC. The rearrangement uses TRBV20-1 and TRBJ2-1; 7 bases line up with TRBD2. Germline V gene lookup returns CDR1 DFQATT and CDR2 SNEGSKA (reference sequence). The length of the CDR3 is 16 residues. Germline trimming cut 1 base from V and 0 bases from J; bases unmatched to any gene: 6.

This clonotype was seen only a few times. V usage is TRBV28 and J usage is TRBJ1-2; TRBD1 agrees at 8 bases. In germline, CDR1 is MDHEN, CDR2 SYDVKM. V shed 6 bases and J 3 bases; nucleotides not matched to a gene: 12. The CDR3 is made up of 16 amino acids. Here the CDR3 reads CASSYATTGVDYGYTF. The DNA of the CDR3 is TGTGCCAGCAGCTACGCCACGACAGGGGTGGACTATGGCTACACCTTC.

This clonotype turned up a few times. V usage is TRBV5-6 and J usage is TRBJ1-4; 7 bases agree with TRBD1. Trimming at V came to 4 bases and at J to 4 bases, leaving 4 bases not matched to a gene. The CDR3 sequence is 14 residues long. Germline V gene sequence: CDR1 SGHDT, CDR2 YYEEEE. The DNA of the CDR3 is TGTGCCAGCAGCAGGGGACAGCATAATGAAAAACTGTTTTTT. This gives the protein CASSRGQHNEKLFF.

The gene calls are TRBV24-1 and TRBJ1-1, with unresolved D. The CDR3 length is 12 residues. CDR1 and CDR2 (germline): KGHDR, SFDVKD. V shed 2 bases and J shed 3 bases, with 3 bases lying between them. The CDR3 is CATSDSDTEAFF. DNA of the CDR3: TGTGCCACCAGTGATTCAGACACTGAAGCTTTCTTT.

The table lists this clonotype with a few counts. V gene TRBV7-2 combines with J gene TRBJ2-7; a weak D match, TRBD2 (6 bases). The germline V gene encodes CDR1 SGHTA and CDR2 FQGNSA. The CDR3 loop spans 14 amino acids. The V and J ends lost 2 bases and 2 bases respectively, with 10 bases between them. The CDR3 sequence is CASSLPGGTYEQYF. DNA of the CDR3: TGTGCCAGCAGCTTACCCGGGGGAACCTACGAGCAGTACTTC.

The chain is built from TRBV20-1 and TRBJ2-2; D ambiguous. With 7 bases removed from V and 4 bases from J, the gap between germline ends came to 10 bases. CDR3 length: 12 amino acids. Germline V gene data show CDR1 as DFQATT and CDR2 as SNEGSKA (reference sequence). The DNA of the CDR3 is TGCAGTGTTCCAGTTAGCACCGGGGAGCTGTTTTTT. Its protein product is CSVPVSTGELFF.

The V gene is TRBV7-2, the J gene TRBJ2-1, with D possibly TRBD2 on 7 matching bases. The germline V and J ends were trimmed by 5 bases and 9 bases, with 20 bases remaining between them. The CDR3 is made up of 15 amino acids. CDR1 is SGHTA and CDR2 is FQGNSA in the germline V gene. This CDR3 is CASSLGGPLSGEQFF. In DNA, the CDR3 is TGTGCCAGCAGCCTGGGGGGGCCGTTATCCGGTGAGCAGTTCTTC.

There are a few counts of this clonotype. The gene calls are TRBV20-1 and TRBJ2-5, with 8 bases that match TRBD2. Germline V gene sequence: CDR1 DFQATT, CDR2 SNEGSKA (reference sequence). The CDR3 has 15 residues. The junction had 9 bases not matched to a gene; V was cut back by 5 bases and J by 1 base. The CDR3 protein is CSACRGAGGQETQYF. The DNA for the CDR3 is TGCAGTGCTTGCCGGGGGGCGGGGGGCCAAGAGACCCAGTACTTC.

V and J are TRBV20-1 and TRBJ2-1; no clear D gene. Trimming removed 3 bases at V and 0 bases at J, with 12 bases between. The length of the CDR3 is 15 residues. The germline gives CDR1 DFQATT, CDR2 SNEGSKA (reference sequence). CDR3 in DNA: TGCAGTGCTAGGCCCTGGGCGAACTCCTACAATGAGCAGTTCTTC. Translating it yields CSARPWANSYNEQFF.

This clonotype was counted only a few times. The J gene is TRBJ1-2, the V gene TRBV10-3; the D gene is possibly TRBD1 (5 bases). Germline CDR1 and CDR2: ENHRY and SYGVKD. This CDR3 is 18 amino acids long. The ends were cut back, 0 bases at V and 6 bases at J, with 23 bases in the middle. CDR3 DNA: TGTGCCATCAGTGAGTCGAAGGTCGGCCCGGGGGGAAAAAATGGCTACACCTTC. It is translated as CAISESKVGPGGKNGYTF.

The chain carries TRBV10-3 and TRBJ2-3, with D perhaps matching TRBD1 (6 bases). The CDR3 has 13 amino acids. The V and J ends lost 6 bases and 5 bases respectively, with 12 bases between them. From germline, CDR1 is ENHRY and CDR2 SYGVKD. CDR3 in DNA: TGTGCCATCAGAATCCGGGACAAAGATACGCAGTATTTT. This sequence encodes CAIRIRDKDTQYF.